These 6 T cell receptor beta chains share one sample of origin, sequenced in a study of T cell changes during pregnancy in multiple sclerosis. Only in-frame clones appear in the TCRdb table, and some are missing; sequencing was by immunoSEQ multiplex PCR. The table has about 110,000 clones, about 89% seen once; the top ten hold roughly 1.6%. This specimen consisted of peripheral blood, obtained before pregnancy. The source of these receptors is a female donor with multiple sclerosis, enrolled in a pregnancy study.

V gene TRBV9 combines with J gene TRBJ2-5; 9 nucleotides match TRBD2. Germline V gene sequence: CDR1 SGDLS, CDR2 YYNGEE. Trimming at V came to 4 bases and at J to 5 bases, leaving 18 bases not matched to a gene. This CDR3 is 18 amino acids long. CDR3 amino acids: CASSLVGSGGGAGETQYF. CDR3 bases: TGTGCCAGCAGCTTAGTTGGCAGCGGCGGGGGGGCCGGTGAGACCCAGTACTTC. Drawing the rest from reference TRBV9 and TRBJ2-5, the complete variable domain is DSGVTQTPKHLITATGQRVTLRCSPRSGDLSVYWYQQSLDQGLQFLIQYYNGEERAKGNILERFSAQQFPDLHSELNLSSLELGDSALYFCASSLVGSGGGAGETQYFGPGTRLLVL.

This chain connects TRBV6-6 to TRBJ2-1; D is unclear. CDR1 and CDR2 (germline): MNHNY, SVGAGI (reference sequence). Between the trimmed V and J ends, which lost 4 bases and 10 bases, there was a span of 11 bases. The length of the CDR3 is 12 residues. CDR3 bases: TGTGCCAGCAGTTTCTACCCTAGGGAGCAGTTCTTC. Protein sequence: CASSFYPREQFF.

A single count supports this clone. CDR3 in amino acids: CASSYSNREFTF. The CDR3 nucleotides are TGTGCCAGCAGTTACTCCAACCGAGAGTTCACCTTC. V and J are TRBV6-5 and TRBJ1-2, with D unresolved. CDR1 is MNHEY, CDR2 SVGAGI, per germline. The CDR3 totals 12 residues. V lost 0 bases and J lost 13, with 12 bases in between.

The chain carries TRBV5-1 and TRBJ2-5; 7 nucleotides agree with TRBD2. This CDR3 contains 15 residues. Germline assignment: CDR1 SGHRS and CDR2 YFSETQ. With 0 bases clipped from V and 5 bases from J, the junction kept 7 bases outside the gene matches. The CDR3 bases are TGCGCCAGCAGCTTGGCCGGTAGTAGCGGGGAGACCCAGTACTTC. It encodes CASSLAGSSGETQYF.

The V call is TRBV7-9, the J call TRBJ2-2; D is undetermined. Per the germline V gene, CDR1 is SEHNR and CDR2 is FQNEAQ (reference sequence). Trimming left V 5 bases short and J 0 bases short, with 13 bases between. This CDR3 has 16 amino acids. The CDR3 reads CASSRVAQANTGELFF. For the CDR3, the DNA is TGTGCCAGCAGCCGCGTCGCGCAGGCGAACACCGGGGAGCTGTTTTTT.

V gene TRBV10-3 combines with J gene TRBJ1-2, with 8 bases that match TRBD1. The CDR3 is made up of 16 amino acids. Germline CDR1 is ENHRY and CDR2 is SYGVKD. With 2 bases clipped from V and 2 bases from J, the junction kept 7 bases outside the gene matches. The CDR3 region is CAISEATGATNYGYTF. Written as DNA, the CDR3 is TGTGCCATCAGTGAGGCGACAGGGGCTACCAACTATGGCTACACCTTC.